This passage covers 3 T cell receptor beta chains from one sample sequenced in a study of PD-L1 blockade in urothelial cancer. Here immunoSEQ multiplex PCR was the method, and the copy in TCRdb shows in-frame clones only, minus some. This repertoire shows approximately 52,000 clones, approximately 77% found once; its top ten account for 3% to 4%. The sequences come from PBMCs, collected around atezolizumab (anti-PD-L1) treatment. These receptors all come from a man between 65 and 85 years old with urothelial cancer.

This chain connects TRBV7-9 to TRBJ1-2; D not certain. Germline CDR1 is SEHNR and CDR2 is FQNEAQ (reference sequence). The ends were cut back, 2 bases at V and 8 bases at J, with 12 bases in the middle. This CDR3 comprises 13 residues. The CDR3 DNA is TGTGCCAGCAGCTTAATTCGAGGTGGAGGCTACACCTTC. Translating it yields CASSLIRGGGYTF.

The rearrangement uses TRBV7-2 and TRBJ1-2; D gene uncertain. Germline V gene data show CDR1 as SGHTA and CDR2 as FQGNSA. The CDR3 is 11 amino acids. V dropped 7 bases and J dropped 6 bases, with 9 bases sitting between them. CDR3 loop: CASTRVDGYTF. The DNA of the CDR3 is TGTGCCAGCACCCGAGTCGATGGCTACACCTTC.

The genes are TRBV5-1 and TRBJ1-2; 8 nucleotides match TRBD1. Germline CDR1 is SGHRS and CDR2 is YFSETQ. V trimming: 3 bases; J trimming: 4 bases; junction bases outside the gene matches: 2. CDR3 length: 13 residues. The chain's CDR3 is CASSWGQAYGYTF. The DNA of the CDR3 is TGCGCCAGCAGCTGGGGACAGGCCTATGGCTACACCTTC.